This record looks at one T cell receptor (beta chain) sequence and its context. As yet, its antigen is unknown. J lost 4 bases, V lost 9 bases, and 17 bases had no gene match. In germline, CDR1 is ENHRY, CDR2 SYGVKD. CDR3 length: 18 amino acids. The data stem from a study of identifying expanded T cells in peripheral blood. Study results and limitations: Differentially abundant clones: about 1.3 between replicates, approximately 15 at around 14 days, 19 to 20 at four. Variance in clone template counts between approximately 2-week samples significantly increased with total template count across all healthy donors.

During the collection period, no donor immune events like infections were recorded. Sequenced by immunoSEQ multiplex PCR; TCRdb stores in-frame clones only, minus some. The table records about 100,000 clones, roughly 90% of them present only once. The TCR sequence derives from a person between 18 and 75 years old in good health. This chain uses TRBV10-3 with TRBJ2-1; 11 nucleotides line up with TRBD2. Sequencing input: blood. The CDR3 protein is CAIQGQRVAGGIYNEQFF. DNA of the CDR3: TGTGCCATACAGGGGCAGAGGGTAGCGGGGGGGATATACAATGAGCAGTTCTTC.